There are a few counts of the clone carrying this T cell receptor (beta chain). Libraries of TCR beta came from iRepertoire HTBI primers plus Arm-PCR of CDR3 regions. TCRdb reanalysed the multiplex PCR reads using MiXCR and keeps one entry per CDR3 protein. This table holds 500,000 or so distinct CDR3 sequences, approximately 16% found once. V shed 2 bases and J 5 bases; nucleotides not matched to a gene: 3. CDR1 is LGHDT and CDR2 is YNNKEL in the germline V gene (reference sequence). The length of the CDR3 is 14 residues. Documented time point: newly diagnosed GD, antithyroid drugs for less than 3 months. The TCR library was prepared using RNA isolated from PBMCs. The data originate from a study of regulatory T cells in long-lasting Graves disease. The same specimen was also included in a second study, on T cells in Graves' hyperthyroidism and ophthalmopathy.

The clonotype originates from a woman aged 40 to 65 with Graves disease. This chain joins TRBV3-1 and TRBJ1-5; TRBD1 agrees at 7 bases. The sequencing used peripheral blood mononuclear cells (PBMCs), collected at new diagnosis, from a patient treated with antithyroid drugs. The DNA of the CDR3 is TGTGCCAGCAGCCAAAACCAGGGGGATCAGCCCCAGCATTTT. Amino acids: CASSQNQGDQPQHF. The variable domain in full, completed from reference TRBV3-1 and TRBJ1-5, reads DTAVSQTPKYLVTQMGNDKSIKCEQNLGHDTMYWYKQDSKKFLKIMFSYNNKELIINETVPNRFSPKSPDKAHLNLHINSLELGDSAVYFCASSQNQGDQPQHFGDGTRLSIL.